This T cell receptor beta chain derives from a study of blood T cell repertoires in COVID-19. Trimming removed 8 bases from V and 0 bases from J, with 11 bases in between. There are 14 residues in the CDR3. Germline lookup yields CDR1 SNHLY and CDR2 FYNNEI. Per the study methods: Estimated nucleated cell counts came from reference gene primer amplification. Data came from immunoSEQ multiplex PCR; TCRdb stores just in-frame clones and leaves some out. That table gives V, J and clone size, and the DNA gave D and trimming. The data hold 120,000 or so clones, with 60% to 85% observed a single time. The specimen sequenced was peripheral blood. This sequence originates from an older man with acute or convalescent COVID-19. The chain recombines TRBV2 with TRBJ2-1; maybe TRBD1 (6 bases). CDR3 sequence: CASGGLSSYNEQFF. CDR3 nucleotide sequence: TGTGCCAGCGGGGGCCTCAGCTCCTACAATGAGCAGTTCTTC.